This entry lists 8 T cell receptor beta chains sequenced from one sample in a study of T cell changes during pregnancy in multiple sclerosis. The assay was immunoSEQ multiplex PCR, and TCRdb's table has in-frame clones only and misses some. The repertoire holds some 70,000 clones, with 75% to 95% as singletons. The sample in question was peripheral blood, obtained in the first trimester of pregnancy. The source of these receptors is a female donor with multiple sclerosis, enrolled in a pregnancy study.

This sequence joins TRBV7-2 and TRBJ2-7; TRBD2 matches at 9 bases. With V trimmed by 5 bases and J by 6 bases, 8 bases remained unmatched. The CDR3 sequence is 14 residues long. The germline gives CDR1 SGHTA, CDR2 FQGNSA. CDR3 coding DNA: TGTGCCAGCAGCCGCGGGGGGGATACAAGCGAGCAGTACTTC. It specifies CASSRGGDTSEQYF.

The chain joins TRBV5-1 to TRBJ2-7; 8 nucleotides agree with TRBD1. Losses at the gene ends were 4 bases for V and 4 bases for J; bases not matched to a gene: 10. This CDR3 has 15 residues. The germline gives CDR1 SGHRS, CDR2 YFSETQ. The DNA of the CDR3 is TGCGCCAGCAGCCTAAGACAGGGGAAGGAGTACGAGCAGTACTTC. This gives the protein CASSLRQGKEYEQYF.

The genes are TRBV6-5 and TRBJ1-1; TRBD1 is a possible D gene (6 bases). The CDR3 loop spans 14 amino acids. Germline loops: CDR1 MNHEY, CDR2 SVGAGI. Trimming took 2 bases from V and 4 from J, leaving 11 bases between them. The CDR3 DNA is TGTGCCAGCAGTTACCAGGGGCCCGGCACTGAAGCTTTCTTT. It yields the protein CASSYQGPGTEAFF.

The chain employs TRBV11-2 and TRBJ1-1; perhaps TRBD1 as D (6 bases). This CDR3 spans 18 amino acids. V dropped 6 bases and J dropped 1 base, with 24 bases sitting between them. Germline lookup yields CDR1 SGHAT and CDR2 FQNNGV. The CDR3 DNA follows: TGTGCCAGCAGTTACGGAGGGGGAGGGATTGAAAGGAACACTGAAGCTTTCTTT. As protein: CASSYGGGGIERNTEAFF. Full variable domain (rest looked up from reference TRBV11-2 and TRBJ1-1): EAGVAQSPRYKIIEKRQSVAFWCNPISGHATLYWYQQILGQGPKLLIQFQNNGVVDDSQLPKDRFSAERLKGVDSTLKIQPAKLEDSAVYLCASSYGGGGIERNTEAFFGQGTRLTVV.

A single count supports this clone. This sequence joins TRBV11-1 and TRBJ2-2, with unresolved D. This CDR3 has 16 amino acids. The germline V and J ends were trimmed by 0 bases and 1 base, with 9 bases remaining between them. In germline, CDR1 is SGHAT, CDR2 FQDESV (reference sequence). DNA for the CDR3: TGTGCCAGCAGCTTAGCGCGCTCCCTGAACACCGGGGAGCTGTTTTTT. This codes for CASSLARSLNTGELFF.

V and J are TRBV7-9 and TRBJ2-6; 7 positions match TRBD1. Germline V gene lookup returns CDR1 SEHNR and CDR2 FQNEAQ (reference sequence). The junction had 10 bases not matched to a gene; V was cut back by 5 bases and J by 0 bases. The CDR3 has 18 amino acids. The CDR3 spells CASSSWTGLSSGANVLTF. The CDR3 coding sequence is TGTGCCAGCAGCAGCTGGACAGGCCTCAGCTCTGGGGCCAACGTCCTGACTTTC.

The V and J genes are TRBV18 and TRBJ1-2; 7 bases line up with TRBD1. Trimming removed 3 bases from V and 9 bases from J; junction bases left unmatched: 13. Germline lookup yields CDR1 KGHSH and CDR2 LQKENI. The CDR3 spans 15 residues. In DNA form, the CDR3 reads TGTGCCAGCTCACCGGCAACAGGGGCGGTCCGAAGCTACACCTTC. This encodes CASSPATGAVRSYTF.

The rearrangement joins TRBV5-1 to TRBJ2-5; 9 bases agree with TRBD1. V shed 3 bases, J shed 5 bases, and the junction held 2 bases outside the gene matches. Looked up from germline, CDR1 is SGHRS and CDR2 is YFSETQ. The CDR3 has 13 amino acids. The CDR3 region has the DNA TGCGCCAGCAGCTGGGACAGGGTTGAGACCCAGTACTTC. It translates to CASSWDRVETQYF. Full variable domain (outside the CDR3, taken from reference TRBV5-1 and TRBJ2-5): KAGVTQTPRYLIKTRGQQVTLSCSPISGHRSVSWYQQTPGQGLQFLFEYFSETQRNKGNFPGRFSGRQFSNSRSEMNVSTLELGDSALYLCASSWDRVETQYFGPGTRLLVL.